A single sample is the source of the 10 T cell receptor beta chains below, sequenced in a study of shared clonotypes between healthy human individuals. TCRdb keeps only in-frame clones here, not all; method: immunoSEQ multiplex PCR. This table has more than 200,000 clones, under 80% appearing once. Source material: memory CD4+ T cells sorted from blood. The subset: CD45RA-negative fraction. The receptors derive from a young man in good health.

The rearrangement links TRBV9 to TRBJ2-1; unclear D gene. Trimming cost V 0 bases and J 5 bases, with 9 bases left between them. CDR1 SGDLS and CDR2 YYNGEE come from the germline V gene. This CDR3 is 14 amino acids long. The DNA of the CDR3 is TGTGCCAGCAGCGTAGGGGCGATGAACAATGAGCAGTTCTTC. Its protein is CASSVGAMNNEQFF.

The gene calls are TRBV13 and TRBJ2-7, with a possible D match to TRBD2 (5 bases). Trimming stripped 4 bases from V and 0 bases from J, with 13 bases between. Germline-derived CDR1 and CDR2 are PRHDT and FYEKMQ (reference sequence). This CDR3 spans 15 amino acids. The CDR3 DNA reads TGTGCCAGCAGCTCATTTAAGGAGGCCTCCTACGAGCAGTACTTC. Protein sequence: CASSSFKEASYEQYF.

V gene TRBV5-1 combines with J gene TRBJ2-7; 7 nucleotides agree with TRBD1. Per germline, CDR1 SGHRS and CDR2 YFSETQ. Trimming took 0 bases from V and 3 from J; bases not matched to a gene: 9. The CDR3 loop spans 16 amino acids. As DNA, the CDR3 is TGCGCCAGCAGCTTGGGGGGAACAGGGGTGGTCTACGAGCAGTACTTC. Protein product: CASSLGGTGVVYEQYF.

V and J are TRBV5-1 and TRBJ2-6, with D hard to call. The CDR3 sequence is 17 residues long. V was pared by 4 bases and J by 0 bases, with 14 bases between. Per the germline V gene, CDR1 is SGHRS and CDR2 is YFSETQ. CDR3 sequence reads: CASSLASKGSGANVLTF. The CDR3 bases are TGCGCCAGCAGCCTCGCTAGTAAGGGCTCTGGGGCCAACGTCCTGACTTTC. Combining the CDR3 with reference TRBV5-1 and TRBJ2-6 gives the whole variable domain KAGVTQTPRYLIKTRGQQVTLSCSPISGHRSVSWYQQTPGQGLQFLFEYFSETQRNKGNFPGRFSGRQFSNSRSEMNVSTLELGDSALYLCASSLASKGSGANVLTFGAGSRLTVL.

Note on this clone: In the same sample, other DNA sequences code for this CDR3. The chain carries TRBV7-2 and TRBJ1-4; TRBD1 is a possible D gene (6 bases). Per germline, CDR1 SGHTA and CDR2 FQGNSA. The CDR3 loop spans 12 amino acids. V was cut by 5 bases and J by 8 bases, with 9 bases left in between. The CDR3 is CASSPQGEKLFF. The DNA for the CDR3 is TGTGCCAGCAGCCCGCAGGGGGAAAAACTGTTTTTT.

This clone was recorded many times. This rearrangement joins TRBV9 to TRBJ1-1; D not resolved. The V and J ends lost 0 bases and 10 bases respectively, with 10 bases between them. The germline V gene has CDR1 SGDLS and CDR2 YYNGEE. The CDR3 has 12 amino acids. The CDR3 protein is CASSVVQGGAFF. The CDR3 DNA reads TGTGCCAGCAGCGTAGTGCAAGGTGGAGCTTTCTTT. The variable domain in full, completed from reference TRBV9 and TRBJ1-1, reads DSGVTQTPKHLITATGQRVTLRCSPRSGDLSVYWYQQSLDQGLQFLIQYYNGEERAKGNILERFSAQQFPDLHSELNLSSLELGDSALYFCASSVVQGGAFFGQGTRLTVV.

J is TRBJ1-4 and V is TRBV6-1; D not resolved. Germline CDR1 and CDR2: MNHNS and SASEGT. This CDR3 is built from 14 residues. Trimming removed 5 bases at V and 3 bases at J, with 10 bases between. CDR3: CASSPSTANEKLFF. The CDR3 DNA reads TGTGCCAGCAGTCCCAGTACGGCTAATGAAAAACTGTTTTTT.

The gene calls are TRBV15 and TRBJ2-1; D remains ambiguous. The CDR3 runs to 15 residues. The ends were cut back, 5 bases at V and 0 bases at J, with 11 bases in the middle. Germline-derived CDR1 and CDR2 are LNHNV and YYDKDF (reference sequence). CDR3 loop: CATSPGPSSYNEQFF. CDR3 nucleotide sequence: TGTGCCACCAGCCCCGGCCCCAGCTCCTACAATGAGCAGTTCTTC.

The V call is TRBV5-1, the J call TRBJ2-1; D is unresolved. CDR3 length: 16 amino acids. Germline loops: CDR1 SGHRS, CDR2 YFSETQ. V gave up 0 bases and J gave up 0 bases, with 10 bases separating them. CDR3 residues: CASSLDLSSSYNEQFF. CDR3 DNA sequence: TGCGCCAGCAGCTTGGACCTTTCGAGCTCCTACAATGAGCAGTTCTTC. Full variable domain (rest looked up from reference TRBV5-1 and TRBJ2-1): KAGVTQTPRYLIKTRGQQVTLSCSPISGHRSVSWYQQTPGQGLQFLFEYFSETQRNKGNFPGRFSGRQFSNSRSEMNVSTLELGDSALYLCASSLDLSSSYNEQFFGPGTRLTVL.

This rearrangement joins TRBV5-1 to TRBJ2-5, with D perhaps assigned TRBD1 or TRBD2 (6 bases each). Germline CDR1 SGHRS, CDR2 YFSETQ. V lost 0 bases, J lost 3 bases, and 9 bases lay in between. This CDR3 region has 14 residues. CDR3 nucleotide sequence: TGCGCCAGCAGCTTGGGGGGGGCAGAAGAGACCCAGTACTTC. This translates into CASSLGGAEETQYF.